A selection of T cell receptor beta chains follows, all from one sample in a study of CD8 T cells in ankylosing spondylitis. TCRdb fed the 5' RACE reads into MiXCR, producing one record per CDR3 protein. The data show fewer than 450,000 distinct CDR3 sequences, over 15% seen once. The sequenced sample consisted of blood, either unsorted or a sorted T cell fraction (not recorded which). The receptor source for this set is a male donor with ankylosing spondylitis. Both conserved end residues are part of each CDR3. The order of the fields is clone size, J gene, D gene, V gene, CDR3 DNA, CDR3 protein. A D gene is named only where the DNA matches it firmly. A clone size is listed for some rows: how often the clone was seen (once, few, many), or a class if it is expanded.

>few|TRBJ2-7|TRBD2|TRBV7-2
TGTGCCAGCAGCAAAACTAGCGGGGGACACTACGAGCAGTACTTC
CASSKTSGGHYEQYF
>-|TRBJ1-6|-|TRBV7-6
TGTGCCAGCAGCTTAGCGGCCAGACCCACTCCTTATAATTCACCCCTCCACTTT
CASSLAARPTPYNSPLHF
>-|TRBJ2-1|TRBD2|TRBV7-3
TGTGCCAGCAGCTTAAGCGGACTAGCGGGGGGTACCTCCTACAATGAGCAGTTCTTC
CASSLSGLAGGTSYNEQFF
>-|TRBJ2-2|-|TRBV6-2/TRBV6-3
TGTGCCAGCAAGAGACCATCAAAGGACACCGGGGAGCTGTTTTTT
CASKRPSKDTGELFF
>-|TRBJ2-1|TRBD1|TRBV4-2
TGTGCCAGCAGCCACCGGGACGGGACAGGATACAATGAGCAGTTCTTC
CASSHRDGTGYNEQFF
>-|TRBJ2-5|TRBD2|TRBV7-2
TGTGCCAGCAGCTTAGAGGGCGGGAGAGGAGAGACCCAGTACTTC
CASSLEGGRGETQYF
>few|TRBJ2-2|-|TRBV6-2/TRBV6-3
TGTGCCAGCAGTTACTCGTGGGGGCGGTCGAACACCGGGGAGCTGTTTTTT
CASSYSWGRSNTGELFF
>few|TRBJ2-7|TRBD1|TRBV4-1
TGCGCCAGCAGCCAATACAGGCAAGACAGGGGTTCCTACGAGCAGTACTTC
CASSQYRQDRGSYEQYF
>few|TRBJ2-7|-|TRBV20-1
TGCAGTGCTAGACACAGTGCCAGGGACACATCCTACGAGCAGTACTTC
CSARHSARDTSYEQYF
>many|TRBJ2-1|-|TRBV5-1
TGCGCCAGCAAGACTCGGGCGGGCAGCGTCTTGGGGAGTTCCTACAATGAGCAGTTCTTC
CASKTRAGSVLGSSYNEQFF
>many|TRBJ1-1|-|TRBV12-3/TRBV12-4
TGTGCCAGCAGCCCACAGGGCCTTCACACTGAAGCTTTCTTT
CASSPQGLHTEAFF
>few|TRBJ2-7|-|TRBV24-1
TGTGCCACCAGTGATTCTGACAGCTACGAGCAGTACTTC
CATSDSDSYEQYF
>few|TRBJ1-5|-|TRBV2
TGTGCCAGCAGTGAAGATGCAGATCAGCCCCAGCATTTT
CASSEDADQPQHF
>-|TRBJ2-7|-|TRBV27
TGTGCCAGCAGTTCCACCCGCCGGGACTTCTCCTACGAGCAGTACTTC
CASSSTRRDFSYEQYF
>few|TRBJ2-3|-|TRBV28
TGTGCCAGCAGTACCCCCACAGATACGCAGTATTTT
CASSTPTDTQYF
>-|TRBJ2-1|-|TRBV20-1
TGCAGTGCTACAGGTTCTAGCTCCTACAATGAGCAGTTCTTC
CSATGSSSYNEQFF
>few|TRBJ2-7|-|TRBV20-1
TGCAGTGCTAGTGGGGTTGGTAAGGTATACTACGAGCAGTACTTC
CSASGVGKVYYEQYF